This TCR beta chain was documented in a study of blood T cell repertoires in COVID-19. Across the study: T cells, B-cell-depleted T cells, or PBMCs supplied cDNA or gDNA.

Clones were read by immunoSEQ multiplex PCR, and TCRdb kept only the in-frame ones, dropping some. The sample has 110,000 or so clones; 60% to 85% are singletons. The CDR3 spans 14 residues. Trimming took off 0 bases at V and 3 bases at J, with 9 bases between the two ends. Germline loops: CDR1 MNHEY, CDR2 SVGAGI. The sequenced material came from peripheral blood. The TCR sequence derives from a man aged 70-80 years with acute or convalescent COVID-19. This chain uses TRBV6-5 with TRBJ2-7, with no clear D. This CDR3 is CASSYSIQYYEQYF. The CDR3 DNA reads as TGTGCCAGCAGTTACTCGATACAGTACTACGAGCAGTACTTC.